These 5 T cell receptor beta chains originate from one sample sequenced in a study of control samples from healthy donors and cancer patients. The table came from immunoSEQ multiplex PCR; TCRdb's copy has only in-frame clones and leaves some out. Among more than 50,000 clones listed, roughly 90% were seen once. Specimen: blood. The origin of the receptors is a man aged 50 to 59 in good health.

The chain uses TRBV18 and TRBJ1-1, with a weak D call TRBD1 (6 bases). This CDR3 is 14 amino acids long. Germline CDR1 KGHSH, CDR2 LQKENI. V was pared by 6 bases and J by 0 bases, with 11 bases between. The CDR3 DNA follows: TGTGCCAGCTCGCTACAGGGTCTGAACACTGAAGCTTTCTTT. This codes for CASSLQGLNTEAFF.

The V and J genes are TRBV5-5 and TRBJ2-2; 7 bases fit TRBD1. The CDR3 runs to 15 residues. From germline, CDR1 is SGHKS and CDR2 YYEKEE (reference sequence). V lost 2 bases and J lost 5; bases outside the gene matches: 6. This CDR3 reads CASSLRQGSTGELFF. Here the CDR3 DNA reads TGTGCCAGCAGCTTAAGACAGGGAAGTACCGGGGAGCTGTTTTTT. The full variable domain, completed using reference TRBV5-5 and TRBJ2-2, is DAGVTQSPTHLIKTRGQQVTLRCSPISGHKSVSWYQQVLGQGPQFIFQYYEKEERGRGNFPDRFSARQFPNYSSELNVNALLLGDSALYLCASSLRQGSTGELFFGEGSRLTVL.

This clone is classed as medium-sized. J is TRBJ2-3 and V is TRBV7-9, with TRBD2 identical over 13 bases. With 2 bases clipped from V and 4 bases from J, the junction kept 9 bases outside the gene matches. The CDR3 loop spans 18 amino acids. The germline CDR1 and CDR2 sequences are SEHNR and FQNEAQ (reference sequence). This chain's CDR3 is CASSLSYGGLAGPDTQYF. The CDR3 DNA is TGTGCCAGCAGCTTATCGTACGGGGGACTAGCGGGACCAGATACGCAGTATTTT.

This chain joins TRBV28 and TRBJ1-5; D perhaps matches TRBD1 (5 bases). Germline lookup yields CDR1 MDHEN and CDR2 SYDVKM. The V and J ends lost 6 bases and 1 base respectively, with 7 bases between them. The CDR3 extends over 13 amino acids. The CDR3 protein is CASRGVSNQPQHF. The CDR3 nucleotides read TGTGCCAGCAGGGGGGTAAGCAATCAGCCCCAGCATTTT.

This chain joins TRBV19 and TRBJ1-1; D is perhaps TRBD1 (6 bases). Looked up from germline, CDR1 is LNHDA and CDR2 is SQIVND (reference sequence). The V and J ends lost 4 bases and 8 bases respectively, with 23 bases between them. CDR3 length: 16 amino acids. CDR3 bases: TGTGCCAGTAGTACTTCTACAGGGAACGGGCTCTCCGAAGCTTTCTTT. Encoded protein: CASSTSTGNGLSEAFF.